What follows describes a single TCR beta chain. The antigen remains unidentified. Possible read error: a much larger clone is one base away. These data originate in a study of blood T cells in healthy people across ages. The study, taken as a whole, reports: Per-million-T-cell TCR beta diversity fell roughly linearly with age.

Roughly 10 milliliters of peripheral blood were drawn from each donor into EDTA-treated tubes. Each sample gave at least 6.5 million isolated PBMCs. The CDR3 is made up of 16 amino acids. Germline V gene data show CDR1 as DFQATT and CDR2 as SNEGSKA (reference sequence). V trimming: 2 bases; J trimming: 5 bases; junction bases outside the gene matches: 12. Through a sample-barcoded 5' primer and a J-beta primer mix, a second PCR was run for roughly 6 to 11 cycles. A 12-random-nucleotide template-switch adaptor tagged each cDNA molecule. Each CDR3 protein is one row after TCRdb ran MiXCR on the 5' RACE reads. The top ten clones hold 7.7% of a sample with around 1.7 million distinct CDR3 sequences, over 25% of them seen once.

The sequence was obtained from a woman aged 25-40 years in good health. Sequencing was carried out using blood. V gene TRBV20-1 combines with J gene TRBJ2-1; 7 nucleotides line up with TRBD1. CDR3 coding DNA: TGCAGTGCTAGAATCAAGACAGGGATTGACCACAATGAGCAGTTCTTC. Protein sequence: CSARIKTGIDHNEQFF.